The present T cell receptor (beta chain) was sequenced within a study of T cell repertoires in cytomegalovirus infection. About the study: CMV infection together with matching HLA type was indicated by public TCR beta signatures.

CDR3 length equals 14 residues. From germline, CDR1 is SGHVS and CDR2 FNYEAQ. A note on this clonotype: No antigen is known for it. One end of the junction does not line up with germline, which may come from a read error.

The study, taken as a whole, reports: Cumulative public TCR beta family frequency identified CMV carriers with the relevant HLA. CMV-specific TCR beta clonotypes restricted by HLA-C were the ones dominating the ex vivo response.

MiXCR was run by TCRdb on the reads, yielding one entry per CDR3 protein. Of approximately 630,000 distinct CDR3 sequences in the sample, about 24% are singletons; the top ten hold roughly 8%. The receptor's source is a human donor in good health (CMV status not recorded). Some clones in this sample may be carry-over from other donors' samples. The chain employs TRBV7-6 and TRBJ2-7; TRBD1 or TRBD2 may be the D gene (5 bases each). Sample: CD8+ T cells from PBMCs. The CDR3 sequence is CASSYGEGDYEQYF. The CDR3 DNA reads as TGTGCTAGCAGCTACGGGGAAGGGGATTACGAGCAGTACTTC.